This TCR beta chain was retrieved from a study of blood T cell repertoires in COVID-19. Across the whole study: In each case, the material was cDNA or gDNA derived from T cells, B-cell-depleted T cells, or PBMCs.

In this sample, this clone turned up a few times. CDR3 length: 16 amino acids. Germline CDR1 reads LNHDA; CDR2 reads SQIVND (reference sequence). The ends lost 5 bases at V and 7 bases at J; junction bases unmatched: 12. In the original analysis: Nucleated cell counts were estimated from reference gene primer amplification. Assay used: immunoSEQ multiplex PCR; TCRdb lists only in-frame clones, some missing. V and J calls and clone size are those listed in that table; D and trimming were worked out from the DNA. The sample yields hundreds of thousands of clones, roughly 90% seen once. Seattle patients were enrolled while actively infected and followed longitudinally.

The sample was peripheral blood. The sequence was obtained from a woman in her twenties or thirties with COVID-19, enrolled during active disease. The rearrangement joins TRBV19 to TRBJ2-1; 9 bases agree with TRBD1. The CDR3: CASSGLFATGGNEQFF. DNA for the CDR3: TGTGCCAGTAGTGGCCTATTTGCGACAGGGGGGAATGAGCAGTTCTTC. Full variable domain (remainder filled in from reference TRBV19 and TRBJ2-1): DGGITQSPKYLFRKEGQNVTLSCEQNLNHDAMYWYRQDPGQGLRLIYYSQIVNDFQKGDIAEGYSVSREKKESFPLTVTSAQKNPTAFYLCASSGLFATGGNEQFFGPGTRLTVL.